One and the same sample provided the 4 T cell receptor beta chains below, sequenced in a study of response to subunit inactivated influenza vaccine. TCRdb called the RT-PCR reads again in MiXCR, with one record for every CDR3 protein. The profile shows 450,000 to 550,000 distinct CDR3 sequences, about 25% of them singletons. Material: CD4+ T cells sorted from PBMCs, obtained 4 to 6 days after vaccination. The receptors shown here come from a man aged 45 to 65 who received an inactivated influenza vaccine.

This clonotype was counted between two and nine times. V is TRBV7-9 and J is TRBJ2-7; no firm D call. Germline CDR1 SEHNR, CDR2 FQNEAQ (reference sequence). V dropped 1 base and J dropped 0 bases, with 7 bases sitting between them. This CDR3 is built from 14 residues. The CDR3 loop is CASSLDQSSYEQYF. In DNA, the CDR3 is TGTGCCAGCAGCTTAGACCAAAGCTCCTACGAGCAGTACTTC.

This clonotype showed up just a few times. This chain connects TRBV6-2 or TRBV6-3 to TRBJ1-1; TRBD1 is a possible D gene (5 bases). Trimming removed 2 bases from V and 5 bases from J, with 9 bases in between. This CDR3 has 13 amino acids. Germline values: CDR1 MNHEY, CDR2 SVGEGT. This CDR3 reads CASSYEGYTEAFF. In DNA form, the CDR3 reads TGTGCCAGCAGTTACGAGGGGTATACTGAAGCTTTCTTT.

The J gene is TRBJ2-7, the V gene TRBV3-1, with TRBD1 identical over 9 bases. The CDR3 covers 16 residues. Germline-derived CDR1 and CDR2 are LGHDT and YNNKEL (reference sequence). Trimming at V came to 3 bases and at J to 3 bases, leaving 9 bases not matched to a gene. DNA for the CDR3: TGTGCCAGCAGCCATACGACAGGGGGAAGACGCTACGAGCAGTACTTC. It translates to CASSHTTGGRRYEQYF.

The CDR3 region has the DNA TGCGCCAGCAGCTTGGATTCGAGCGGGGGTAGTTCACCCCTCCACTTT. Translated: CASSLDSSGGSSPLHF. V usage is TRBV5-1 and J usage is TRBJ1-6; possible D gene TRBD1, 5 bases. V was pared by 0 bases and J by 9 bases, with 16 bases between. The length of the CDR3 is 16 residues. CDR1 is SGHRS and CDR2 is YFSETQ in the germline V gene.